The 29 T cell receptor beta chains in this list originate from one sample, sequenced in a study of T cell repertoires in cytomegalovirus infection. MiXCR, applied by TCRdb to the reads, yields one record per CDR3 protein. Of around 530,000 distinct CDR3 sequences in the sample, approximately 16% were seen once. The sequencing input was CD8+ T cells from PBMCs. The receptor set was obtained from a human donor in good health (CMV status not recorded). Some clones in this sample may be carry-over from other donors' samples.

The rearrangement joins TRBV28 to TRBJ1-1, with a tentative D call TRBD1 (5 bases). Germline CDR1 MDHEN, CDR2 SYDVKM. CDR3 size: 13 residues. The V gene lost 6 bases and the J gene lost 8 bases, with 16 bases spanning the gap. The CDR3 loop is CASRPRGWVEAFF. The CDR3 nucleotides read TGTGCCAGCAGGCCACGGGGCTGGGTCGAAGCTTTCTTT.

This clonotype appeared many times. This chain links TRBV7-3 with TRBJ2-3; possibly TRBD1 or TRBD2 for D (5 bases each). The CDR3 consists of 15 residues. V was trimmed by 6 bases and J by 0 bases, leaving 13 bases between them. The germline V gene encodes CDR1 SGHTA and CDR2 FQGTGA. The DNA for the CDR3 is TGTGCCAGCAGTTCACCCGGGGCCAGCACAGATACGCAGTATTTT. Its protein is CASSSPGASTDTQYF.

The rearrangement links TRBV27 to TRBJ1-1; D not resolved. Germline V gene lookup returns CDR1 MNHEY and CDR2 SMNVEV (reference sequence). There are 14 residues in the CDR3. The V gene lost 0 bases and the J gene lost 1 base, with 6 bases spanning the gap. CDR3 protein: CASSLSGPNTEAFF. The DNA of the CDR3 is TGTGCCAGCAGTTTATCGGGCCCGAACACTGAAGCTTTCTTT.

This clonotype was detected many times. This sequence joins TRBV7-2 and TRBJ1-3; D remains unclear. The CDR3 has 14 amino acids. The germline V gene has CDR1 SGHTA and CDR2 FQGNSA. Deletions cut 1 base from V and 1 base from J, with 5 bases between. The CDR3 DNA reads TGTGCCAGCAGCTTAGAACGTTCTGGAAACACCATATATTTT. This gives the protein CASSLERSGNTIYF.

In this sample, this clonotype turned up many times. The CDR3 DNA sequence: TGTGCCAGCAGTCGGACTAGCGGGGACTCCTCCTACAATGAGCAGTTCTTC. It yields the protein CASSRTSGDSSYNEQFF. This rearrangement joins TRBV6-5 to TRBJ2-1, with TRBD2 matching 12 bases. With 5 bases clipped from V and 0 bases from J, the junction kept 5 bases outside the gene matches. Per the germline V gene, CDR1 is MNHEY and CDR2 is SVGAGI. This CDR3 region has 17 residues.

This clonotype was detected many times. The chain uses TRBV27 and TRBJ2-3; D possibly corresponds to TRBD2 (5 bases). Trimming cost V 8 bases and J 2 bases, with 20 bases left between them. CDR1 MNHEY and CDR2 SMNVEV come from the germline V gene (reference sequence). The CDR3 contains 16 residues. In DNA, the CDR3 is TGTGCCAGCTCCCTGGGTATAGCGCGGTACACAGATACGCAGTATTTT. It codes for CASSLGIARYTDTQYF.

In its sample, this clonotype was seen a few times. The chain recombines TRBV27 with TRBJ2-1; TRBD2 matches at 8 bases. The CDR3 totals 16 residues. From germline, CDR1 is MNHEY and CDR2 SMNVEV (reference sequence). V lost 7 bases to trimming and J lost 6 bases; unmatched junction nucleotides: 14. The CDR3 nucleotides read TGTGCCAGCAAAGCGGGAGAATGGAAAGGCGGCAATGAGCAGTTCTTC. It encodes CASKAGEWKGGNEQFF.

Comment on this clonotype: A junction end diverges from the germline sequence, so it may reflect a read error. The chain couples TRBV4-1 to TRBJ2-1; 7 bases are shared with TRBD2. Germline CDR1 and CDR2: MGHRA and YSYEKL. The length of the CDR3 is 20 residues. As DNA, the CDR3 is TGTGCCAGCAGCCAAGAAGTAGGTCTAGCGGAACTCCCCTCCTACAATGAGCAGTTCTTC. Translating it yields CASSQEVGLAELPSYNEQFF.

This clonotype was picked up many times. The chain carries TRBV7-9 and TRBJ1-1; D is uncertain. Per the germline V gene, CDR1 is SEHNR and CDR2 is FQNEAQ (reference sequence). Trimming left V 5 bases short and J 3 bases short, with 16 bases between. The CDR3 sequence is 15 residues long. CDR3 protein: CASSPREGMDTEAFF. CDR3 in DNA: TGTGCCAGCAGCCCTCGGGAGGGAATGGACACTGAAGCTTTCTTT.

The V gene is TRBV25-1, the J gene TRBJ1-1; D might be TRBD1 (5 bases). The CDR3 consists of 14 residues. Germline-derived CDR1 and CDR2 are MGHDK and SYGVNS. V shed 3 bases and J shed 1 base, with 9 bases lying between them. CDR3 sequence reads: CASSDGDENTEAFF. The CDR3 region has the DNA TGTGCCAGCAGTGATGGGGACGAGAACACTGAAGCTTTCTTT.

This clonotype was seen a handful of times. The V and J genes are TRBV7-3 and TRBJ1-1; D gene ambiguous. With 5 bases removed from V and 2 bases from J, the gap between germline ends came to 9 bases. This CDR3 region has 13 residues. Per the germline V gene, CDR1 is SGHTA and CDR2 is FQGTGA. As DNA, the CDR3 is TGTGCCAGCAGCCACAGAGTAAACACTGAAGCTTTCTTT. It is translated as CASSHRVNTEAFF.

In its sample, this clonotype was seen many times. The rearrangement uses TRBV12-3 or TRBV12-4 and TRBJ2-3; 9 bases agree with TRBD2. This CDR3 region has 14 residues. The ends lost 3 bases at V and 5 bases at J; junction bases unmatched: 3. The CDR3 protein is CASSLSSGGDTQYF. CDR3 DNA sequence: TGTGCCAGCAGTTTGAGTAGCGGGGGAGATACGCAGTATTTT.

There are many counts of this clonotype. The chain carries TRBV10-3 and TRBJ1-1; maybe TRBD1 (6 bases). The germline V gene has CDR1 ENHRY and CDR2 SYGVKD. V lost 6 bases and J 0 bases, leaving 14 bases between the germline ends. The length of the CDR3 is 15 residues. The CDR3, as DNA: TGTGCCATCAGGGATGGAGGGGGGGTGAACACTGAAGCTTTCTTT. Protein: CAIRDGGGVNTEAFF.

As for this clonotype: This may arise from a read error, as a much more abundant clone is one base away. The missing conserved phenylalanine or tryptophan at the end of this CDR3 makes a read error likely. The rearrangement links TRBV5-1 to TRBJ2-1, with 12 bases aligning to TRBD2. The CDR3 has 18 residues. Germline-derived CDR1 and CDR2 are SGHRS and YFSETQ. V was pared by 4 bases and J by 0 bases, with 8 bases of the junction left unmatched. As DNA, the CDR3 is TGCGCCAGCAGCCCGGGACTAGCGGGTGTACTCTCCTACAATGAGCAGTTCTTA. It is translated as CASSPGLAGVLSYNEQFL.

This clonotype was counted at least ten times. The gene calls are TRBV7-9 and TRBJ2-1, with 9 bases identical to TRBD1. Per the germline V gene, CDR1 is SEHNR and CDR2 is FQNEAQ (reference sequence). The CDR3 sequence is 16 residues long. V shed 5 bases and J 7 bases; nucleotides not matched to a gene: 12. The CDR3 bases are TGTGCCAGCAGCGAATTCCGGGACAGGGTCCGAAATGAGCAGTTCTTC. Amino acids: CASSEFRDRVRNEQFF.

A remark on this clonotype: A read error may explain this, as a much larger clone is one base away. The gene calls are TRBV7-9 and TRBJ1-4; 7 bases map to TRBD1. CDR1 and CDR2 from the germline V gene are SEHNR and FQNEAQ (reference sequence). The CDR3 is made up of 15 amino acids. Here the CDR3 reads CGSSPRQGVSEKLFF. CDR3 sequence (DNA): TGTGGCAGCAGCCCCCGACAGGGAGTATCTGAAAAACTGTTTTTT.

This clonotype was seen only a few times. The CDR3 bases are TGTGCCAGCAGCGCCGGGATTTCTCCCTCTGGAAACACCATATATTTT. Translation gives CASSAGISPSGNTIYF. The chain carries TRBV9 and TRBJ1-3; D not resolved. The ends were cut back, 3 bases at V and 0 bases at J, with 13 bases in the middle. This CDR3 spans 16 amino acids. Germline-derived CDR1 and CDR2 are SGDLS and YYNGEE.

The V call is TRBV5-4, the J call TRBJ1-6, with D maybe TRBD1 (5 bases). The ends were cut back, 0 bases at V and 6 bases at J, with 16 bases in the middle. The CDR3 sequence is 17 residues long. Germline V CDR1 and CDR2: SGHNT, YYREEE (reference sequence). CDR3 residues: CASSLAGGGLLNSPLHF. The CDR3 DNA is TGTGCCAGCAGCTTGGCCGGTGGGGGACTACTTAATTCACCCCTCCACTTT.

This chain connects TRBV19 to TRBJ2-2; a weak D match, TRBD1 (7 bases). The germline gives CDR1 LNHDA, CDR2 SQIVND (reference sequence). The V end lost 5 bases, the J end lost 4 bases, and 11 bases lay between the germline ends. The CDR3 consists of 14 residues. The CDR3 DNA sequence: TGTGCCAGTAGTCCGGGGGACAGCACCGGGGAGCTGTTTTTT. This encodes CASSPGDSTGELFF.

V is TRBV5-4 and J is TRBJ2-3, with D maybe TRBD1 (6 bases). There are 14 residues in the CDR3. Germline V gives CDR1 SGHNT, CDR2 YYREEE (reference sequence). V was clipped by 4 bases and J by 11 bases, with 20 bases between them. The CDR3 bases are TGTGCCAGCAGCAGTGCACTAAACCCGGGACAGCAGTATTTT. This sequence encodes CASSSALNPGQQYF.

In the case of this clonotype: The conserved phenylalanine or tryptophan normally closing the CDR3 is absent here, so this likely arose from a read error. The CDR3 region has the DNA TGTGCCAGCAGCTTAGAATGTGTGCCCGAGCAGTACTTA. Translated: CASSLECVPEQYL. V and J are TRBV7-4 and TRBJ2-7; no reliable D call. Between the trimmed V and J ends, which lost 1 base and 6 bases, there was a span of 10 bases. The CDR3 consists of 13 residues. The germline gives CDR1 SGHVT, CDR2 SQSDAQ.

There are many counts of this clonotype. V is TRBV12-5 and J is TRBJ1-2; perhaps TRBD1 as D (5 bases). The V end was cut by 3 bases, the J end by 4 bases, with 12 bases between. The CDR3 loop spans 14 amino acids. In germline, CDR1 is LGHNT, CDR2 FRNRAP. The CDR3 here is CASGFSQGTYGYTF. In nucleotides, the CDR3 is TGTGCTAGTGGTTTTAGCCAGGGCACCTATGGCTACACCTTC.

This clonotype came up a few times. The chain couples TRBV7-3 to TRBJ1-5; D uncertain. Trimming removed 6 bases at V and 7 bases at J, with 16 bases between. The length of the CDR3 is 14 residues. The germline CDR1 and CDR2 sequences are SGHTA and FQGTGA. The CDR3 DNA sequence: TGTGCCAGCAGGGGGAGGGCAGGTCACCAGCCCCAGCATTTT. Protein sequence: CASRGRAGHQPQHF.

Written as DNA, the CDR3 is TGCAGTGCAAGTCCGGGACAGGTCACGAACACCGGGGAGCTGTTTTTT. Its translation is CSASPGQVTNTGELFF. The rearrangement uses TRBV20-1 and TRBJ2-2, with 8 bases aligning to TRBD1. The CDR3 contains 16 residues. Trimming cost V 6 bases and J 0 bases; bases outside gene matches: 9. Germline V gene sequence: CDR1 DFQATT, CDR2 SNEGSKA (reference sequence).

In its sample, this clonotype was seen many times. This sequence joins TRBV12-5 and TRBJ1-2; D gene ambiguous. The V end was cut by 1 base, the J end by 2 bases, with 8 bases between. Germline-derived CDR1 and CDR2 are LGHNT and FRNRAP. The CDR3 consists of 14 residues. This chain's CDR3 is CASGLGLGNYGYTF. The CDR3, as DNA: TGTGCTAGTGGTTTGGGGTTGGGGAACTATGGCTACACCTTC.

On this clonotype: This clone may be a read error of a much larger clone one base away. The DNA of the CDR3 is TGTGCCAGAAACCCCTATTGTTACGAGCAGTACTTC. The encoded protein is CARNPYCYEQYF. The rearrangement uses TRBV19 and TRBJ2-7; no firm D call. Deletions cut 9 bases from V and 4 bases from J, with 13 bases between. The CDR3 sequence is 12 residues long. Looked up from germline, CDR1 is LNHDA and CDR2 is SQIVND (reference sequence).

On this clonotype itself: One junction end disagrees with the germline gene, perhaps due to a read error. J is TRBJ1-1 and V is TRBV10-3, with D perhaps matching TRBD1 (5 bases). The germline V gene has CDR1 ENHRY and CDR2 SYGVKD. This CDR3 is 8 amino acids long. Here the CDR3 reads CAIGKGIF. DNA for the CDR3: TGTGCCATCGGTAAGGGGATCTTT.

In its sample, this clonotype was seen many times. The chain employs TRBV12-3 or TRBV12-4 and TRBJ1-1; D is undetermined. Between the trimmed V and J ends, which lost 7 bases and 6 bases, there was a span of 12 bases. The CDR3 totals 12 residues. For the CDR3, the DNA is TGTGCCAGCACCCCTGGGGTGGCTGAAGCTTTCTTT. This encodes CASTPGVAEAFF.

Ten or more counts support this clonotype. The J gene is TRBJ2-2, the V gene TRBV7-6, with TRBD1 as a possible D gene (5 bases). The V gene's germline CDR1 is SGHVS and CDR2 FNYEAQ. V was clipped by 2 bases and J by 4 bases, with 11 bases between them. CDR3 length equals 15 residues. The CDR3 loop is CASSLNLGRTGELFF. The DNA for the CDR3 is TGTGCCAGCAGCTTAAATTTGGGGCGCACCGGGGAGCTGTTTTTT.